A single sample is the source of the 27 T cell receptor beta chains below, sequenced in a study of T cell responses to AZD1222 COVID-19 vaccine. Libraries were prepared by immunoSEQ multiplex PCR; TCRdb keeps only in-frame clonotypes and omits some of them. Of roughly 250,000 clones listed, 90% to 95% are singletons. The material sequenced was peripheral blood, taken on day 0 of AZD1222 vaccination. These receptors were taken from an adult in good health.

The chain uses TRBV19 and TRBJ2-1, with 7 nucleotides matching TRBD2. Unmatched junction bases numbered 7, after V lost 3 bases and J lost 5 bases. Germline V gene data show CDR1 as LNHDA and CDR2 as SQIVND (reference sequence). The CDR3 is 15 residues long. CDR3 sequence: CASSIGRAGDNEQFF. The CDR3 DNA sequence: TGTGCCAGTAGTATTGGGAGGGCGGGGGACAATGAGCAGTTCTTC.

This chain connects TRBV2 to TRBJ1-2; 9 bases fit TRBD1. The CDR3 covers 12 residues. Germline CDR1 reads SNHLY; CDR2 reads FYNNEI. The V gene end was trimmed by 7 bases and the J gene end by 7 bases; junction bases not matched to a gene: 4. The CDR3 is CASIRDRAGYTF. CDR3 sequence (DNA): TGTGCCAGCATTCGGGACAGGGCTGGCTACACCTTC.

The CDR3 is CASGQGANQPQHF. In DNA form, the CDR3 reads TGTGCCAGCGGCCAGGGGGCCAATCAGCCCCAGCATTTT. V usage is TRBV12-3 or TRBV12-4 and J usage is TRBJ1-5, with TRBD1 matching over 8 bases. The ends lost 8 bases at V and 3 bases at J; junction bases unmatched: 3. The CDR3 loop spans 13 amino acids.

A word on this clone: The sample has other DNA sequences that encode this CDR3 too. The chain joins TRBV5-4 to TRBJ2-5; no reliable D call. The germline V gene has CDR1 SGHNT and CDR2 YYREEE (reference sequence). Trimming cost V 0 bases and J 4 bases, with 4 bases left between them. This CDR3 comprises 12 residues. CDR3 region: CASSLAGETQYF. DNA of the CDR3: TGTGCCAGCAGCTTGGCGGGAGAGACCCAGTACTTC.

The chain recombines TRBV12-5 with TRBJ1-5; 7 bases map to TRBD1. V shed 6 bases and J 7 bases; nucleotides not matched to a gene: 12. The CDR3 spans 15 residues. The germline gives CDR1 LGHNT, CDR2 FRNRAP. The CDR3 nucleotides read TGTGCTAGTGGCTACGTAGGGGGCGATGGCCAGCCCCAGCATTTT. Its protein is CASGYVGGDGQPQHF.

Here the CDR3 DNA reads TGTGCCAGCAGCTTTGGGGCGAACACTGAAGCTTTCTTT. It codes for CASSFGANTEAFF. The chain uses TRBV5-5 and TRBJ1-1, with TRBD1 as a possible D gene (5 bases). This CDR3 has 13 residues. The V and J ends lost 2 bases and 1 base respectively, with 6 bases between them. From germline, CDR1 is SGHKS and CDR2 YYEKEE (reference sequence).

The rearrangement joins TRBV2 to TRBJ2-7; 8 positions agree with TRBD2. Germline loops: CDR1 SNHLY, CDR2 FYNNEI. The CDR3 length is 14 residues. V lost 2 bases, J lost 4 bases, and 4 bases stayed unmatched. The CDR3 here is CASSEQGLGYEQYF. In nucleotides, the CDR3 is TGTGCCAGCAGTGAACAGGGACTAGGATACGAGCAGTACTTC.

The gene calls are TRBV28 and TRBJ1-2; 7 positions match TRBD1. Trimming cost V 2 bases and J 2 bases; bases outside gene matches: 2. The length of the CDR3 is 14 residues. Germline V gene sequence: CDR1 MDHEN, CDR2 SYDVKM. In nucleotides, the CDR3 is TGTGCCAGCAGTTTACCAGGGGGGAACTATGGCTACACCTTC. This gives the protein CASSLPGGNYGYTF.

J is TRBJ2-5 and V is TRBV29-1; 10 nucleotides align to TRBD1. The CDR3 spans 12 residues. J was trimmed by 5 bases and V by 5 bases; bases with no gene match: 2. The germline gives CDR1 SQVTM, CDR2 ANQGSEA. The CDR3 DNA is TGCAGCGTTAGACAGGGGGCGGAGACCCAGTACTTC. Its translation is CSVRQGAETQYF.

The rearrangement joins TRBV5-4 to TRBJ2-1; the D call may be TRBD1 or TRBD2 (5 bases each). CDR1 and CDR2 (germline): SGHNT, YYREEE (reference sequence). The CDR3 loop spans 13 amino acids. V lost 4 bases to trimming and J lost 7 bases, with 12 bases between them. This CDR3 reads CASSPEWGNEQFF. CDR3 nucleotides: TGTGCCAGCAGCCCGGAGTGGGGGAATGAGCAGTTCTTC.

The genes are TRBV9 and TRBJ1-1; D unclear. Trimming shortened V by 3 bases and J by 0 bases, and 3 bases separated the two germline ends. CDR1 is SGDLS, CDR2 YYNGEE, per germline. CDR3 size: 12 residues. CDR3 coding DNA: TGTGCCAGCAGCGCCATGAACACTGAAGCTTTCTTT. Its translation is CASSAMNTEAFF. Together with reference TRBV9 and TRBJ1-1, the CDR3 gives the full variable domain: DSGVTQTPKHLITATGQRVTLRCSPRSGDLSVYWYQQSLDQGLQFLIQYYNGEERAKGNILERFSAQQFPDLHSELNLSSLELGDSALYFCASSAMNTEAFFGQGTRLTVV.

The gene calls are TRBV28 and TRBJ1-6; possibly TRBD1 for D (6 bases). The germline V gene encodes CDR1 MDHEN and CDR2 SYDVKM. The CDR3 has 17 amino acids. V was shortened by 1 base and J by 4 bases, with 14 bases between the two germline ends. CDR3 in DNA: TGTGCCAGCAGTTTATATCTTAGGACAGAGTATAATTCACCCCTCCACTTT. This codes for CASSLYLRTEYNSPLHF.

The CDR3 DNA follows: TGTGCCAGCAGACAAAGACTGCACCCCACCAGCACAGATACGCAGTATTTT. Translating it yields CASRQRLHPTSTDTQYF. The J gene is TRBJ2-3, the V gene TRBV28; D is unclear. V was shortened by 6 bases and J by 0 bases, with 19 bases between the two germline ends. Germline V lookup: CDR1 MDHEN, CDR2 SYDVKM. The CDR3 contains 17 residues.

The chain uses TRBV19 and TRBJ2-1; 7 bases are shared with TRBD1. The CDR3 length is 14 residues. The J segment lost 9 bases and the V segment lost 3 bases, leaving 8 bases of the junction unmatched. Per the germline V gene, CDR1 is LNHDA and CDR2 is SQIVND (reference sequence). This CDR3 is CASSMGQRGLEQFF. The CDR3 region has the DNA TGTGCCAGTAGTATGGGTCAAAGGGGGCTTGAGCAGTTCTTC.

The rearrangement links TRBV9 to TRBJ2-1, with D possibly TRBD1 on 5 matching bases. The CDR3 runs 13 residues. Germline V gene lookup returns CDR1 SGDLS and CDR2 YYNGEE. The V and J ends lost 4 bases and 8 bases respectively, with 13 bases between them. The CDR3 DNA reads TGTGCCAGCAGCCTATCTAGGGGCTATGAGCAGTTCTTC. It encodes CASSLSRGYEQFF.

The chain couples TRBV19 to TRBJ1-2, with D tentatively TRBD1 (6 bases). The length of the CDR3 is 13 residues. V dropped 1 base and J dropped 8 bases, with 11 bases sitting between them. Looked up from germline, CDR1 is LNHDA and CDR2 is SQIVND (reference sequence). This CDR3 is CASSIGRGQGYTF. The CDR3 DNA reads TGTGCCAGTAGTATAGGTCGGGGACAAGGCTACACCTTC.

The chain links TRBV6-5 to TRBJ1-2; D is ambiguous. CDR3 size: 13 residues. V was pared by 6 bases and J by 5 bases, with 13 bases between. Germline V lookup: CDR1 MNHEY, CDR2 SVGAGI. CDR3 loop: CASSAQRDYGYTF. CDR3 sequence (DNA): TGTGCCAGCAGCGCTCAGAGAGATTATGGCTACACCTTC.

The chain is built from TRBV19 and TRBJ2-1, with a weak D call TRBD1 (5 bases). Germline V gives CDR1 LNHDA, CDR2 SQIVND (reference sequence). This CDR3 comprises 13 residues. V shed 4 bases and J shed 6 bases, with 10 bases lying between them. The CDR3 DNA is TGTGCCAGTAGTACAGGGATGGGCAATGAGCAGTTCTTC. Protein sequence: CASSTGMGNEQFF.

The J gene is TRBJ1-4, the V gene TRBV27, with D perhaps TRBD1 (6 bases). Germline CDR1 is MNHEY and CDR2 is SMNVEV (reference sequence). V was shortened by 3 bases and J by 7 bases, with 12 bases between the two germline ends. The length of the CDR3 is 14 residues. The CDR3 reads CASSFTGYGEKLFF. The DNA of the CDR3 is TGTGCCAGCAGTTTTACAGGGTACGGTGAAAAACTGTTTTTT.

The V gene is TRBV7-9, the J gene TRBJ1-1; D unresolved. The germline gives CDR1 SEHNR, CDR2 FQNEAQ (reference sequence). The CDR3 is 10 residues long. V shed 5 bases and J shed 7 bases, with 5 bases lying between them. CDR3 nucleotides: TGTGCCAGCAGCCAGATTGAAGCTTTCTTT. It encodes CASSQIEAFF.

This chain's CDR3 is CASSPGGDEQFF. For the CDR3, the DNA is TGTGCCAGCAGTCCAGGGGGGGATGAGCAGTTCTTC. V and J are TRBV28 and TRBJ2-1; D is possibly TRBD1 or TRBD2 (7 bases each). CDR3 length: 12 residues. Germline V gene data show CDR1 as MDHEN and CDR2 as SYDVKM. Trimming shortened V by 5 bases and J by 8 bases, and 10 bases separated the two germline ends. Looking up the rest from reference TRBV28 and TRBJ2-1 gives the full variable domain: DVKVTQSSRYLVKRTGEKVFLECVQDMDHENMFWYRQDPGLGLRLIYFSYDVKMKEKGDIPEGYSVSREKKERFSLILESASTNQTSMYLCASSPGGDEQFFGPGTRLTVL.

The sample holds one count of this clone. This chain joins TRBV7-2 and TRBJ2-3; 8 positions agree with TRBD2. CDR3 size: 15 residues. V gave up 1 base and J gave up 7 bases; unmatched junction bases: 7. CDR1 is SGHTA, CDR2 FQGNSA, per germline. For the CDR3, the DNA is TGTGCCAGCAGCTTAGTTGATAGCGGGAAACATACGCAGTATTTT. It codes for CASSLVDSGKHTQYF.

Note on this clone: This same CDR3 is encoded by further DNA sequences in the sample. The chain links TRBV18 to TRBJ1-2; 9 positions agree with TRBD1. V was pared by 3 bases and J by 4 bases, with 0 bases of the junction left unmatched. Germline loops: CDR1 KGHSH, CDR2 LQKENI. The CDR3 is 13 amino acids. CDR3 nucleotides: TGTGCCAGCTCACCGGGACAGGGCTATGGCTACACCTTC. This gives the protein CASSPGQGYGYTF.

The chain carries TRBV19 and TRBJ1-2; no clear D gene. Trimming stripped 1 base from V and 6 bases from J, with 12 bases between. Germline loops: CDR1 LNHDA, CDR2 SQIVND (reference sequence). This CDR3 has 14 amino acids. The CDR3 DNA reads TGTGCCAGTAGTATAGGCAGGCAGTCCAATGGCTACACCTTC. Translating gives CASSIGRQSNGYTF. The whole variable domain, filled in from reference TRBV19 and TRBJ1-2, reads DGGITQSPKYLFRKEGQNVTLSCEQNLNHDAMYWYRQDPGQGLRLIYYSQIVNDFQKGDIAEGYSVSREKKESFPLTVTSAQKNPTAFYLCASSIGRQSNGYTFGSGTRLTVV.

This chain joins TRBV28 and TRBJ1-5; the D gene is possibly TRBD1 (5 bases). The CDR3 length is 18 residues. V was cut by 5 bases and J by 0 bases, with 20 bases left in between. Germline-derived CDR1 and CDR2 are MDHEN and SYDVKM. In DNA, the CDR3 is TGTGCCAGCAGTCCCCTTCCAGGGAGGGATTATAGCAATCAGCCCCAGCATTTT. Residues: CASSPLPGRDYSNQPQHF.

The chain carries TRBV30 and TRBJ2-7; D remains ambiguous. The CDR3 runs 14 residues. CDR1 and CDR2 from the germline V gene are GTSNPN and SVGIG (reference sequence). V gave up 1 base and J gave up 8 bases, with 18 bases separating them. The CDR3 spells CAWSATELVAKQYF. The CDR3 DNA reads TGTGCCTGGAGTGCAACGGAGTTGGTGGCTAAGCAGTACTTC.

The V call is TRBV27, the J call TRBJ1-1, with TRBD1 matching over 7 bases. Germline V gives CDR1 MNHEY, CDR2 SMNVEV (reference sequence). The CDR3 has 14 residues. V gave up 6 bases and J gave up 5 bases; unmatched junction bases: 9. CDR3 sequence: CASSGDSGDTEAFF. The DNA of the CDR3 is TGTGCCAGCAGCGGGGACAGTGGGGATACTGAAGCTTTCTTT.